These T cell receptor beta chains were read from a single sample in a study of identical twins. One entry per CDR3 protein, called by TCRdb with MiXCR from the 5' RACE reads. The repertoire consists of hundreds of thousands of distinct CDR3 sequences, with around 8.6% occurring once and the leading ten covering about 0.98%. These data also formed part of another study, on yellow fever vaccine responses in identical twins.

Sequencing was done on a sample of PBMCs. These receptors were taken from a woman aged 18-29 years in good health. The CDR3 runs from the conserved cysteine through the conserved F or W. D genes are given only for firm matches. Rows give clone size only sometimes, using once, few, many, or a class for an expanded clone.

J | size | D | V | CDR3 | DNA
TRBJ2-2 | . | TRBD2 | TRBV2 | CASRLAVNTGELFF | TGTGCCAGCAGACTAGCGGTAAACACCGGGGAGCTGTTTTTT
TRBJ2-5 | few | TRBD1 | TRBV7-9 | CASTPGQQKETQYF | TGTGCCAGCACCCCGGGACAGCAGAAAGAGACCCAGTACTTC
TRBJ2-7 | few | . | TRBV12-3/TRBV12-4 | CASSRSPLSPRREQYF | TGTGCCAGCAGCCGAAGCCCCCTGTCCCCCCGCCGCGAGCAGTACTTC
TRBJ2-7 | many | . | TRBV7-8 | CASSPTDSGGQYF | TGTGCCAGCAGCCCAACCGATTCAGGCGGGCAGTACTTC
TRBJ2-3 | many | TRBD2 | TRBV7-9 | CASSPGLAGTSDTQYF | TGTGCCAGCAGCCCCGGACTAGCGGGAACCTCAGATACGCAGTATTTT
TRBJ2-1 | few | . | TRBV28 | CATLRGTWTNEQFF | TGTGCCACCTTGCGGGGCACCTGGACAAATGAGCAGTTCTTC
TRBJ2-7 | many | TRBD2 | TRBV20-1 | CSARYGMTSGSNHEQYF | TGCAGTGCTAGATATGGGATGACTAGCGGGAGTAACCACGAGCAGTACTTC
TRBJ2-1 | . | . | TRBV24-1 | CATSDRRRALSSYNEQFF | TGTGCCACCAGTGATCGACGGAGGGCGTTGAGCTCCTACAATGAGCAGTTCTTC
TRBJ2-3 | few | . | TRBV11-2 | CASSLDLGSYTDTQYF | TGTGCCAGCAGCTTAGATCTAGGTTCCTACACAGATACGCAGTATTTT
TRBJ2-2 | . | . | TRBV9 | CASSARVNTGELFF | TGTGCCAGCAGCGCCCGCGTAAACACCGGGGAGCTGTTTTTT
TRBJ1-1 | . | . | TRBV5-6 | CASSSRADAFF | TGTGCCAGCAGCTCCAGGGCTGATGCTTTCTTT
TRBJ2-7 | many | TRBD1 | TRBV20-1 | CSARPETGLSSYEQYF | TGCAGTGCTAGACCGGAGACAGGGTTGTCCTCCTACGAGCAGTACTTC
TRBJ2-3 | . | . | TRBV11-2 | CASSLVWTPTTDTQYF | TGTGCCAGCAGCTTAGTATGGACCCCAACCACAGATACGCAGTATTTT
TRBJ2-5 | many | . | TRBV10-3 | CAISESGDVRAQYF | TGTGCCATCAGTGAGTCGGGGGACGTGAGGGCCCAGTACTTC
TRBJ2-1 | . | TRBD2 | TRBV3-1 | CATGELAGYNEQFF | TGTGCCACCGGCGAGCTAGCGGGGTATAATGAGCAGTTCTTC
TRBJ2-1 | . | TRBD1 | TRBV5-1 | CASSQTQGDSYNEQFF | TGCGCCAGCAGCCAGACTCAGGGGGACTCCTACAATGAGCAGTTCTTC
TRBJ2-1 | many | TRBD1 | TRBV28 | CASGDRGLWGNEQFF | TGTGCCAGCGGGGACAGGGGGCTTTGGGGGAATGAGCAGTTCTTC
TRBJ2-1 | few | TRBD2 | TRBV24-1 | CATSDRSGARGDEQFF | TGTGCCACCAGTGACCGGAGCGGGGCCCGGGGGGATGAGCAGTTCTTC
TRBJ2-7 | few | . | TRBV6-1 | CASSRITGLSSYEQYF | TGTGCCAGCAGTCGGATAACGGGGTTGAGCTCCTACGAGCAGTACTTC
TRBJ1-1 | . | . | TRBV7-9 | CASSPRGFGDTEAFF | TGTGCCAGCAGCCCCCGGGGTTTTGGGGACACTGAAGCTTTCTTT
TRBJ1-2 | many | . | TRBV29-1 | CSAQTRVNYGYTF | TGCAGCGCCCAGACACGAGTAAACTATGGCTACACCTTC
TRBJ2-2 | . | . | TRBV29-1 | CSVEIGMNTGELFF | TGCAGCGTTGAAATAGGGATGAACACCGGGGAGCTGTTTTTT
TRBJ2-4 | many | TRBD2 | TRBV4-2 | CASSQEVAGIQGKNIQYF | TGTGCCAGCAGCCAAGAGGTAGCGGGAATCCAGGGCAAAAACATTCAGTACTTC
TRBJ2-2 | many | . | TRBV11-2 | CASSSLIRGSGELFF | TGTGCCAGCAGCTCCCTGATTCGCGGATCTGGGGAGCTGTTTTTT
TRBJ2-3 | . | . | TRBV5-8 | CASSLGDLRTDTQYF | TGTGCCAGCAGCTTGGGGGATCTCCGCACAGATACGCAGTATTTT
TRBJ2-2 | . | TRBD1 | TRBV3-1 | CASSRLGQVNTGELFF | TGTGCCAGCAGCCGTCTGGGACAGGTGAACACCGGGGAGCTGTTTTTT
TRBJ2-7 | . | . | TRBV18 | CASSGSGGTSYEQYF | TGTGCCAGCTCAGGTTCCGGCGGGACCTCCTACGAGCAGTACTTC
TRBJ2-1 | many | TRBD2 | TRBV7-9 | CASSFGGLAGADNEQFF | TGTGCCAGCAGCTTTGGAGGACTAGCGGGAGCTGACAATGAGCAGTTCTTC
TRBJ2-4 | . | . | TRBV27 | CASRGGSKNIQYF | TGTGCCAGCAGAGGGGGGTCCAAAAACATTCAGTACTTC
TRBJ2-3 | many | . | TRBV28 | CASSLSGLSTDTQYF | TGTGCCAGCAGTTTAAGTGGACTTAGCACAGATACGCAGTATTTT